The 2 T cell receptor beta chains reported below all come from one sample, sequenced in a study of T cells in Graves' hyperthyroidism and ophthalmopathy. The CDR3 regions of TCR beta were amplified from RNA transcripts. The HTBI primer set was used in a first-round RT-PCR of the TCR CDR3. A single record per CDR3 protein comes from TCRdb applying MiXCR to the multiplex PCR reads. The sample lists about 640,000 distinct CDR3 sequences; 13% to 15% were seen once. The material sequenced was blood. The receptors shown here come from a woman aged 45 to 65 with Graves' ophthalmopathy.

This chain joins TRBV6-2 or TRBV6-3 and TRBJ1-5, with D possibly TRBD1 on 5 matching bases. The germline gives CDR1 MNHEY, CDR2 SVGEGT. CDR3 length: 14 residues. The ends were cut back, 6 bases at V and 0 bases at J, with 9 bases in the middle. CDR3 nucleotide sequence: TGTGCCAGCAGGAACGGACATAGCAATCAGCCCCAGCATTTT. Translating it yields CASRNGHSNQPQHF.

This clonotype was picked up many times. The chain has TRBV6-2 or TRBV6-3 and TRBJ2-7; D may correspond to TRBD1 or TRBD2 (5 bases each). The CDR3 loop spans 17 amino acids. Per germline, CDR1 MNHEY and CDR2 SVGEGT. V lost 6 bases to trimming and J lost 0 bases, with 21 bases between them. CDR3 DNA: TGTGCCAGCAGAAACAACCCGGGACGTGTTCCCTCCTACGAGCAGTACTTC. It codes for CASRNNPGRVPSYEQYF.